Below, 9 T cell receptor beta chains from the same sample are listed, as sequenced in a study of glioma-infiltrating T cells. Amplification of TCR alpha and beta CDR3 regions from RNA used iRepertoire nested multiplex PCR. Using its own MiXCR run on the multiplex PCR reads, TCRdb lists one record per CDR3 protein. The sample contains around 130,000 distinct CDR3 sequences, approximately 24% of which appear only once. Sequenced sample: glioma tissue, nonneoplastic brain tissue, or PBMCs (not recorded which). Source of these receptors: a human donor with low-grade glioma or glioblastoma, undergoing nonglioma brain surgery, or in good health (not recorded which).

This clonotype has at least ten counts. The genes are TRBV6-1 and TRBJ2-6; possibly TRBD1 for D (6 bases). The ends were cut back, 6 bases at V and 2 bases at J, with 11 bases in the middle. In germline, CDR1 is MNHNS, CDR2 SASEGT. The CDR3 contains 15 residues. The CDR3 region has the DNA TGTGCCAGCAGGTCAACAGGGACTGGGGCCAACGTCCTGACTTTC. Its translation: CASRSTGTGANVLTF.

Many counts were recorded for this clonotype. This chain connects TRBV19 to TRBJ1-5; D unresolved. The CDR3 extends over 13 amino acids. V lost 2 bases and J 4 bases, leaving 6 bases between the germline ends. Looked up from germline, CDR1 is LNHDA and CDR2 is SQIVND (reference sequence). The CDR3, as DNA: TGTGCCAGTAGTATACAGATGAATCAGCCCCAGCATTTT. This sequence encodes CASSIQMNQPQHF. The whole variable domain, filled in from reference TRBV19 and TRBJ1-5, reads DGGITQSPKYLFRKEGQNVTLSCEQNLNHDAMYWYRQDPGQGLRLIYYSQIVNDFQKGDIAEGYSVSREKKESFPLTVTSAQKNPTAFYLCASSIQMNQPQHFGDGTRLSIL.

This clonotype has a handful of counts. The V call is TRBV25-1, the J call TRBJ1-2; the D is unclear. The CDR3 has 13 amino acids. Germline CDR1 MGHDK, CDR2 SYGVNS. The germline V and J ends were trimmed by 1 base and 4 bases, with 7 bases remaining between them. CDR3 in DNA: TGTGCCAGCAGTGAATTTGGCGGCTATGGCTACACCTTC. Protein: CASSEFGGYGYTF.

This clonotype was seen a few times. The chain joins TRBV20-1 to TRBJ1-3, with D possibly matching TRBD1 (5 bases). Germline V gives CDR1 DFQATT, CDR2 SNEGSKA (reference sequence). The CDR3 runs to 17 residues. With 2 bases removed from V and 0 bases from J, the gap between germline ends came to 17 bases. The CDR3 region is CSARSPPGPRSGNTIYF. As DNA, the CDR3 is TGCAGTGCTAGATCCCCCCCGGGGCCTCGCTCTGGAAACACCATATATTTT.

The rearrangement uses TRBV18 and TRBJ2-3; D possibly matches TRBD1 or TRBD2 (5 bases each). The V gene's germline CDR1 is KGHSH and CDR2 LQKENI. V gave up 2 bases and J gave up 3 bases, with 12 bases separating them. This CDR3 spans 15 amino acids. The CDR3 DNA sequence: TGTGCCAGCTCACCATGGGGGACCGGGACAGATACGCAGTATTTT. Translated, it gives CASSPWGTGTDTQYF.

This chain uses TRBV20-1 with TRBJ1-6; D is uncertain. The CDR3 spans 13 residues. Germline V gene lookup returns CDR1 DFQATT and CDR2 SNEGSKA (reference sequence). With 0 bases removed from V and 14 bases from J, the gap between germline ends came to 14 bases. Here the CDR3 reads CSARDPWGSALHF. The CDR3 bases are TGCAGTGCTAGAGACCCCTGGGGTTCGGCCCTCCACTTT.

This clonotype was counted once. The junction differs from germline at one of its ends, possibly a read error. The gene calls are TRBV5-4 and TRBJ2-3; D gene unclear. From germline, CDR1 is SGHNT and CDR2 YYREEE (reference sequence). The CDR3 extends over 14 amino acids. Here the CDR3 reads CTSSFYLPGDTQYF. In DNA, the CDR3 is TGTACCAGCAGCTTTTACCTCCCCGGCGATACGCAGTATTTT.

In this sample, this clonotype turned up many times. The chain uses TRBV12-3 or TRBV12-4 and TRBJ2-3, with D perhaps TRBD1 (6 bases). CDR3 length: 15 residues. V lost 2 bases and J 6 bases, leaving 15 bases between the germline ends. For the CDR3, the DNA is TGTGCCAGCAGTTTACCCCAGGGGTCCACGGATACGCAGTATTTT. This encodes CASSLPQGSTDTQYF.

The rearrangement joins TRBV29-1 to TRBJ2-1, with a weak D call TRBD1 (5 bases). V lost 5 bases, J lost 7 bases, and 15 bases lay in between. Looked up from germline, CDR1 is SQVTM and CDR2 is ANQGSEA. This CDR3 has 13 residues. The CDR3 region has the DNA TGCAGCGTTAAAAGGACACTACCGAATGAGCAGTTCTTC. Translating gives CSVKRTLPNEQFF.